The next 5 T cell receptor beta chains were all read from a single sample in a study of blood T cell repertoires in COVID-19. Produced via immunoSEQ multiplex PCR; TCRdb's table is partial and in-frame only. The sample consists of approximately 320,000 clones, 75% to 85% of them appearing once. Input material: peripheral blood. These receptors all come from a human donor in a cohort sampled during active COVID-19.

The J gene is TRBJ1-6, the V gene TRBV10-2; 10 bases line up with TRBD1. Germline CDR1 reads WSHSY; CDR2 reads SAAADI. This CDR3 is 14 amino acids long. The V segment lost 7 bases and the J segment 7 bases; nucleotides outside the gene matches: 4. As DNA, the CDR3 is TGCGCCAGCAAATTGGGACAGGGGAATTCACCCCTCCACTTT. Translated: CASKLGQGNSPLHF.

This clone was counted a few times. This chain links TRBV6-5 with TRBJ1-1; D is possibly TRBD1 (6 bases). The V gene's germline CDR1 is MNHEY and CDR2 SVGAGI. The V end was cut by 3 bases, the J end by 5 bases, with 10 bases between. This CDR3 contains 13 residues. CDR3 residues: CASSYQGNTEAFF. The CDR3 coding sequence is TGTGCCAGCAGTTATCAGGGGAATACTGAAGCTTTCTTT.

The chain combines TRBV6-5 with TRBJ2-5, with 10 nucleotides matching TRBD1. The germline CDR1 and CDR2 sequences are MNHEY and SVGAGI. The CDR3 is 13 residues long. Losses at the gene ends were 4 bases for V and 5 bases for J; bases not matched to a gene: 1. This chain's CDR3 is CASSLGQGETQYF. The CDR3, as DNA: TGTGCCAGCAGTTTGGGACAGGGGGAGACCCAGTACTTC.

The DNA of the CDR3 is TGTGCCAGCAACCAGCGGGTAGGGACTGAAGCTTTCTTT. Translated: CASNQRVGTEAFF. The chain is built from TRBV7-6 and TRBJ1-1, with D hard to call. Germline V gene data show CDR1 as SGHVS and CDR2 as FNYEAQ. Trimming removed 7 bases from V and 5 bases from J, with 14 bases in between. The CDR3 extends over 13 amino acids.

J is TRBJ2-7 and V is TRBV6-5; TRBD2 is a possible D gene (5 bases). CDR1 is MNHEY, CDR2 SVGAGI, per germline. The CDR3 has 13 amino acids. Trimming shortened V by 5 bases and J by 5 bases, and 13 bases separated the two germline ends. CDR3 loop: CASSRLPPDEQYF. The CDR3 DNA sequence: TGTGCCAGCAGTCGACTACCCCCTGACGAGCAGTACTTC.